This entry concerns a single T cell receptor beta chain. Its antigen is undetermined. Trimming took 2 bases from V and 3 from J; bases not matched to a gene: 2. Germline V CDR1 and CDR2: LGHNA, YSLEER. The CDR3 has 15 amino acids. The sample comes from a study of multiple sclerosis patients with progressive multifocal leukoencephalopathy. Study-level points and caveats: PML-onset expanded TRB clones were detectable before and during natalizumab therapy.

Time point in this sample: before natalizumab initiation. TCRdb's copy holds only in-frame clones and misses some; the assay was immunoSEQ multiplex PCR. Of tens of thousands of clones listed, almost 95% were seen once; the top ten hold less than 2.5%. V and J are TRBV4-3 and TRBJ1-4, with 8 bases aligning to TRBD1. The TCR comes from a man aged 30-40 years with multiple sclerosis. Sequencing used PBMCs. Here the CDR3 reads CASSQPGQANEKLFF. DNA for the CDR3: TGCGCCAGCAGCCAACCGGGACAGGCTAATGAAAAACTGTTTTTT.